A single sample gave rise to the 18 T cell receptor beta chains below, sequenced in a study of shared clonotypes between healthy human individuals. TCRdb keeps only in-frame clones here, not all; method: immunoSEQ multiplex PCR. The sample gives about 1 million clones, approximately 72% of which show up once; 1.4% is in the top ten. The sample taken for sequencing was memory CD4+ T cells sorted from blood. As for subset: CD45RA-negative fraction. These receptors all come from a man aged 18 to 35 in good health.

This chain connects TRBV29-1 to TRBJ2-7, with a possible D match to TRBD1 (5 bases). CDR3 length: 13 amino acids. CDR1 and CDR2 from the germline V gene are SQVTM and ANQGSEA. V was clipped by 2 bases and J by 0 bases, with 8 bases between them. CDR3 sequence (DNA): TGCAGCGTTGAAAAGGGGTCCTCCTACGAGCAGTACTTC. This translates into CSVEKGSSYEQYF.

The CDR3 reads CASSQEASGRFFSGANVLTF. Here the CDR3 DNA reads TGTGCCAGCAGCCAAGAGGCTAGCGGGAGGTTCTTCTCTGGGGCCAACGTCCTGACTTTC. The chain joins TRBV4-2 to TRBJ2-6; 11 bases line up with TRBD2. The CDR3 contains 20 residues. V lost 0 bases to trimming and J lost 0 bases; unmatched junction nucleotides: 7. The germline CDR1 and CDR2 sequences are LGHNA and YNFKEQ.

The CDR3 protein is CSADRGLNTEAFF. The CDR3 DNA reads TGCAGCGCTGACAGGGGATTGAACACTGAAGCTTTCTTT. V usage is TRBV29-1 and J usage is TRBJ1-1, with 8 bases fitting TRBD1. The ends lost 7 bases at V and 0 bases at J; junction bases unmatched: 4. This CDR3 is 13 amino acids long. Germline V gene sequence: CDR1 SQVTM, CDR2 ANQGSEA. The full variable domain, with the rest looked up from reference TRBV29-1 and TRBJ1-1, is SAVISQKPSRDICQRGTSLTIQCQVDSQVTMMFWYRQQPGQSLTLIATANQGSEATYESGFVIDKFPISRPNLTFSTLTVSNMSPEDSSIYLCSADRGLNTEAFFGQGTRLTVV.

This clone was observed once. The chain joins TRBV7-2 to TRBJ2-1, with 8 bases identical to TRBD2. Germline trimming cut 5 bases from V and 2 bases from J; bases unmatched to any gene: 5. Looked up from germline, CDR1 is SGHTA and CDR2 is FQGNSA. The CDR3 is made up of 15 amino acids. The DNA for the CDR3 is TGTGCCAGCAGCCAAGGAGCGGGGGCCTACAATGAGCAGTTCTTC. Amino acids: CASSQGAGAYNEQFF.

The chain combines TRBV11-2 with TRBJ1-1; D is possibly TRBD1 (6 bases). The V gene lost 3 bases and the J gene lost 11 bases, with 16 bases spanning the gap. Germline V lookup: CDR1 SGHAT, CDR2 FQNNGV. There are 13 residues in the CDR3. The CDR3, as DNA: TGTGCCAGCAGCTTGGGACACCTCTCGCGGGCTTTCTTT. Translation: CASSLGHLSRAFF.

To note about this clone: The sample has other DNA sequences that encode this CDR3 too. V and J are TRBV6-6 and TRBJ1-6, with 7 bases lining up with TRBD1. Losses at the gene ends were 6 bases for V and 6 bases for J; bases not matched to a gene: 5. Germline CDR1 is MNHNY and CDR2 is SVGAGI (reference sequence). The CDR3 is made up of 14 amino acids. CDR3 protein: CASSYRDSNSPLHF. CDR3 nucleotides: TGTGCCAGCAGCTACCGGGACAGTAATTCACCCCTCCACTTT.

This clone is a singleton in its sample. V usage is TRBV5-1 and J usage is TRBJ1-2; D is unresolved. Germline V CDR1 and CDR2: SGHRS, YFSETQ. V was trimmed by 4 bases and J by 8 bases, leaving 21 bases between them. This CDR3 has 15 residues. This chain's CDR3 is CASSPGDPGSKGYTF. The CDR3 DNA is TGCGCCAGCAGCCCCGGGGATCCGGGGTCGAAGGGCTACACCTTC.

The gene calls are TRBV7-9 and TRBJ1-2; a weak D match, TRBD1 (5 bases). Germline CDR1 and CDR2: SEHNR and FQNEAQ (reference sequence). CDR3 length equals 14 residues. V was shortened by 7 bases and J by 8 bases, with 20 bases between the two germline ends. CDR3 DNA sequence: TGTGCCAGCAACAGAGCAGGGAATTCTCTCGGCTACACCTTC. It translates to CASNRAGNSLGYTF.

The chain has TRBV11-2 and TRBJ2-1, with TRBD1 as a possible D gene (6 bases). Germline V gene lookup returns CDR1 SGHAT and CDR2 FQNNGV. The germline V and J ends were trimmed by 0 bases and 4 bases, with 10 bases remaining between them. The CDR3 loop spans 15 amino acids. CDR3 DNA: TGTGCCAGCAGCTTAGACCCGGACAGATACAATGAGCAGTTCTTC. Translating it yields CASSLDPDRYNEQFF.

Remarks on this clone: Within the sample, other DNA sequences also encode this same CDR3. V usage is TRBV5-6 and J usage is TRBJ1-1; D possibly corresponds to TRBD1 (6 bases). The germline V gene has CDR1 SGHDT and CDR2 YYEEEE. The ends were cut back, 4 bases at V and 2 bases at J, with 15 bases in the middle. The CDR3 has 15 residues. CDR3 sequence reads: CASSPWTVSNTEAFF. CDR3 nucleotide sequence: TGTGCCAGCAGCCCTTGGACAGTCTCTAACACTGAAGCTTTCTTT.

This clone was seen a single time. This sequence joins TRBV5-5 and TRBJ2-7; D not certain. Per the germline V gene, CDR1 is SGHKS and CDR2 is YYEKEE (reference sequence). There are 11 residues in the CDR3. V was shortened by 0 bases and J by 6 bases, with 4 bases between the two germline ends. This CDR3 is CASSLEGEQYF. DNA for the CDR3: TGTGCCAGCAGCTTGGAAGGCGAGCAGTACTTC.

V usage is TRBV9 and J usage is TRBJ1-4; no firm D call. There are 14 residues in the CDR3. The germline gives CDR1 SGDLS, CDR2 YYNGEE. V shed 5 bases and J shed 8 bases, with 16 bases lying between them. The CDR3 spells CASSDGRLWEKLFF. The CDR3 DNA follows: TGTGCCAGCAGTGACGGGAGACTCTGGGAAAAACTGTTTTTT.

This clone was seen a few times. The chain recombines TRBV27 with TRBJ1-2; unclear D gene. Germline V gives CDR1 MNHEY, CDR2 SMNVEV (reference sequence). This CDR3 is 13 amino acids long. The V gene lost 5 bases and the J gene lost 0 bases, with 7 bases spanning the gap. For the CDR3, the DNA is TGTGCCAGCAGTCCTAATACTAACTATGGCTACACCTTC. Translating gives CASSPNTNYGYTF.

The rearrangement joins TRBV6-6 to TRBJ2-7; D may correspond to TRBD1 or TRBD2 (5 bases each). Germline values: CDR1 MNHNY, CDR2 SVGAGI (reference sequence). V was cut by 2 bases and J by 6 bases, with 11 bases left in between. The CDR3 contains 13 residues. This chain's CDR3 is CASSYGSGAEQYF. CDR3 sequence (DNA): TGTGCCAGCAGTTACGGGTCCGGGGCCGAGCAGTACTTC.

This chain connects TRBV5-6 to TRBJ2-1, with D unclear. The CDR3 loop spans 15 amino acids. Trimming took 1 base from V and 0 from J, leaving 8 bases between them. The germline V gene encodes CDR1 SGHDT and CDR2 YYEEEE. The DNA for the CDR3 is TGTGCCAGCAGCTTGCTGCTGAGCTCCTACAATGAGCAGTTCTTC. Encoded protein: CASSLLLSSYNEQFF.

V and J are TRBV10-3 and TRBJ2-5, with 10 bases fitting TRBD2. The junction had 8 bases not matched to a gene; V was cut back by 5 bases and J by 5 bases. The germline V gene encodes CDR1 ENHRY and CDR2 SYGVKD. This CDR3 has 15 amino acids. CDR3 amino acids: CAISQRASGSETQYF. The CDR3 DNA sequence: TGTGCCATCAGTCAACGGGCTAGCGGGAGTGAGACCCAGTACTTC.

As concerns this clone: Other DNA sequences from this sample encode an identical CDR3 as well. The chain recombines TRBV6-1 with TRBJ1-6; weak D call: TRBD1 (5 bases). This CDR3 is 15 amino acids long. V lost 1 base, J lost 4 bases, and 8 bases lay in between. CDR1 is MNHNS and CDR2 is SASEGT in the germline V gene. The chain's CDR3 is CASSEGDSYNSPLHF. CDR3 DNA: TGTGCCAGCAGTGAAGGGGACTCTTATAATTCACCCCTCCACTTT.

V gene TRBV6-1 combines with J gene TRBJ1-1, with a weak D call TRBD1 (5 bases). The length of the CDR3 is 15 residues. Germline V gene lookup returns CDR1 MNHNS and CDR2 SASEGT. V lost 4 bases, J lost 0 bases, and 12 bases lay in between. The CDR3 spells CASSAGPNMNTEAFF. DNA of the CDR3: TGTGCCAGCAGTGCGGGACCGAATATGAACACTGAAGCTTTCTTT.